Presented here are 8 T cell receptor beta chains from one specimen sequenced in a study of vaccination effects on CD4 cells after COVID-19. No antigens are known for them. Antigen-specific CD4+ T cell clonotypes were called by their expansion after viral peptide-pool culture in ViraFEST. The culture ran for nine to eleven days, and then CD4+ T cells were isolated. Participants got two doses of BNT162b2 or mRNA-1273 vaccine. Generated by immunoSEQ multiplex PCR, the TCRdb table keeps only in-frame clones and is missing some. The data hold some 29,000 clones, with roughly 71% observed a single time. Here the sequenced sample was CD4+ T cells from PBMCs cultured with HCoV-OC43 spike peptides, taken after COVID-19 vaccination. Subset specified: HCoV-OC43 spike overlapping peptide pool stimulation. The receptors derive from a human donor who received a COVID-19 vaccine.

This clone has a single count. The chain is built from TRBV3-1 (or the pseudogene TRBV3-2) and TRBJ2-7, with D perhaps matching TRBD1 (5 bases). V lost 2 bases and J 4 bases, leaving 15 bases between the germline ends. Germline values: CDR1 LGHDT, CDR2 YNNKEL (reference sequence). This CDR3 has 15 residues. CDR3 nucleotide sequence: TGTGCCAGCAGCCAATCCGCAGGGCGAGGTTACGAGCAGTACTTC. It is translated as CASSQSAGRGYEQYF.

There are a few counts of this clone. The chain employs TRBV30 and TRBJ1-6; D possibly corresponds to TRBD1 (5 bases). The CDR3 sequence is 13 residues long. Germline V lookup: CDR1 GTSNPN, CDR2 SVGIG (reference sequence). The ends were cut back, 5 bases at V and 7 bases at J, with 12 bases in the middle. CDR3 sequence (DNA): TGTGCCTGGGGGGACGTCGGCAATTCACCCCTCCACTTT. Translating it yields CAWGDVGNSPLHF.

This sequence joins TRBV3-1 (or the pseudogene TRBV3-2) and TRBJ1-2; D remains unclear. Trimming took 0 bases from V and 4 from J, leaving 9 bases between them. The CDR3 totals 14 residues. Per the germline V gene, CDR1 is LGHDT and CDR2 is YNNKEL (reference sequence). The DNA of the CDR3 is TGTGCCAGCAGCCAAGAGCGGACGATCTATGGCTACACCTTC. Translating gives CASSQERTIYGYTF.

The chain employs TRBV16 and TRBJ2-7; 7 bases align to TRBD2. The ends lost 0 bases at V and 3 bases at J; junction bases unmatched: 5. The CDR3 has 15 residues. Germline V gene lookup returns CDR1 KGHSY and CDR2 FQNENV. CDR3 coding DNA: TGTGCCAGCAGCCAATCGGGGCGGGGGATCTACGAGCAGTACTTC. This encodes CASSQSGRGIYEQYF.

This CDR3 reads CASSLGGGAYYGYTF. CDR3 DNA sequence: TGTGCCAGCAGTTTAGGGGGGGGCGCATACTATGGCTACACCTTC. The chain combines TRBV28 with TRBJ1-2; D is possibly TRBD1 (6 bases). The CDR3 contains 15 residues. The V end lost 2 bases, the J end lost 3 bases, and 13 bases lay between the germline ends. CDR1 is MDHEN and CDR2 is SYDVKM in the germline V gene.

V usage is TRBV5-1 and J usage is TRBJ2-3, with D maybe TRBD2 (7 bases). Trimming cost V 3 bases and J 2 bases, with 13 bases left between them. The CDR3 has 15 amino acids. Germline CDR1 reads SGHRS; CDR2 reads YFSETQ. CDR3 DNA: TGCGCCAGCAGCTCCGGGGGGCCGGACACAGATACGCAGTATTTT. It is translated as CASSSGGPDTDTQYF.

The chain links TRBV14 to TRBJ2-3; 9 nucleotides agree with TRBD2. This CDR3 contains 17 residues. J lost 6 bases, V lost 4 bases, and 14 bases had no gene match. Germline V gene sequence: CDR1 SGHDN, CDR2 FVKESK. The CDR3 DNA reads TGTGCCAGCAGCCCAAGACTGGGTAGCGGGAGTACTGATACGCAGTATTTT. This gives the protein CASSPRLGSGSTDTQYF. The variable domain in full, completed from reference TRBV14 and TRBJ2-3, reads EAGVTQFPSHSVIEKGQTVTLRCDPISGHDNLYWYRRVMGKEIKFLLHFVKESKQDESGMPNNRFLAERTGGTYSTLKVQPAELEDSGVYFCASSPRLGSGSTDTQYFGPGTRLTVL.

CDR3 in DNA: TGTGCCAGCAGTTACCCAGGACAGTCCTACGAGCAGTACTTC. Residues: CASSYPGQSYEQYF. V and J are TRBV6-5 and TRBJ2-7; D is perhaps TRBD1 (6 bases). V gave up 2 bases and J gave up 1 base, with 9 bases separating them. Germline V lookup: CDR1 MNHEY, CDR2 SVGAGI. The CDR3 is made up of 14 amino acids.